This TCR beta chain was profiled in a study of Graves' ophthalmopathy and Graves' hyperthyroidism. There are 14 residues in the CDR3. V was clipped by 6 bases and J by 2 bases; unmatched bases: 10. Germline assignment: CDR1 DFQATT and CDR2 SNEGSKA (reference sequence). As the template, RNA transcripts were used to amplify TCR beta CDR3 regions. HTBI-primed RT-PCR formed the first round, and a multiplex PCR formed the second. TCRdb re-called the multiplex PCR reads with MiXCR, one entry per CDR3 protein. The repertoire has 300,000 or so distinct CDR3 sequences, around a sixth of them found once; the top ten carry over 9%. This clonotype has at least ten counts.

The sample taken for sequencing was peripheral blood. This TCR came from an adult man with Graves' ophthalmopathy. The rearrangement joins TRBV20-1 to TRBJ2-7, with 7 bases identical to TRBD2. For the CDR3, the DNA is TGCAGTGCCATACCCGGGACTACAACCTACGAGCAGTACTTC. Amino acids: CSAIPGTTTYEQYF.